These 16 T cell receptor beta chains came from one sample sequenced in a study of blood T cells in healthy people across ages. Primers used in a second PCR of about 7 to 12 cycles were a sample-barcoded 5' primer and a J-beta primer mix. TCRdb itself ran the 5' RACE reads through MiXCR, one entry per CDR3 protein. The data hold about 830,000 distinct CDR3 sequences, with 60% to 80% observed a single time. The sequenced sample consisted of blood. The source is a man aged 25 to 40 in good health.

The J gene is TRBJ1-4, the V gene TRBV6-2 or TRBV6-3; D remains unclear. The CDR3 is made up of 19 amino acids. Germline V gene sequence: CDR1 MNHEY, CDR2 SVGEGT. V lost 0 bases and J 0 bases, leaving 17 bases between the germline ends. The CDR3 region has the DNA TGTGCCAGCAGTTACTCGGGAACGGCGGGGTTTGCAACTAATGAAAAACTGTTTTTT. Translating it yields CASSYSGTAGFATNEKLFF.

This chain joins TRBV29-1 and TRBJ2-5; perhaps TRBD1 as D (6 bases). Trimming cost V 4 bases and J 5 bases, with 11 bases left between them. The CDR3 extends over 12 amino acids. Germline V gene sequence: CDR1 SQVTM, CDR2 ANQGSEA. As DNA, the CDR3 is TGCAGCGTTGGGGACACACCGGAGACCCAGTACTTC. It specifies CSVGDTPETQYF.

The chain recombines TRBV6-2 or TRBV6-3 with TRBJ2-1; D is ambiguous. Germline V gives CDR1 MNHEY, CDR2 SVGEGT. V was cut by 7 bases and J by 13 bases, with 17 bases left in between. The CDR3 is 12 amino acids. The CDR3 DNA is TGTGCCAGCACGCCGGGCCACGAGACCCAGTTCTTC. This gives the protein CASTPGHETQFF.

The rearrangement joins TRBV21-1 to TRBJ1-2; the DNA was not compared with TRBD1, the D call given in the table. TRBV21-1 is recorded as a pseudogene. The CDR3 runs 15 residues. This CDR3 is CASSIDRTSNYGYTF. CDR3 bases: TGTGCCAGCAGCATTGACAGGACCAGCAACTACGGCTACACCTTC.

V usage is TRBV13 and J usage is TRBJ1-1; D is perhaps TRBD1 (5 bases). This CDR3 comprises 15 residues. From germline, CDR1 is PRHDT and CDR2 FYEKMQ (reference sequence). With 1 base removed from V and 5 bases from J, the gap between germline ends came to 14 bases. CDR3 bases: TGTGCCAGCAGCTTAGTAGGCAGGGAGGATACTGAAGCTTTCTTT. Amino acids: CASSLVGREDTEAFF.

This clonotype showed up just a few times. This sequence joins TRBV3-1 and TRBJ2-7, with D hard to call. The V gene's germline CDR1 is LGHDT and CDR2 YNNKEL (reference sequence). V gave up 0 bases and J gave up 3 bases, with 6 bases separating them. This CDR3 has 13 residues. The CDR3 nucleotides are TGTGCCAGCAGCCAAGAAGGCTACTACGAGCAGTACTTC. It specifies CASSQEGYYEQYF.

This clonotype was found once. V usage is TRBV25-1 and J usage is TRBJ2-1, with 8 bases aligning to TRBD1. Germline trimming cut 4 bases from V and 7 bases from J; bases unmatched to any gene: 9. This CDR3 is 15 amino acids long. Germline CDR1 MGHDK, CDR2 SYGVNS. This CDR3 is CASSAGTGVRNEQFF. The CDR3 DNA follows: TGTGCCAGCAGTGCGGGGACAGGCGTCCGGAATGAGCAGTTCTTC.

The sample holds a few counts of this clonotype. The V gene is TRBV29-1, the J gene TRBJ1-1; perhaps TRBD1 as D (5 bases). Germline CDR1 SQVTM, CDR2 ANQGSEA. V lost 4 bases and J 1 base, leaving 10 bases between the germline ends. The CDR3 contains 13 residues. The CDR3 loop reads CSVGRGGNTEAFF. CDR3 nucleotide sequence: TGCAGCGTTGGTCGGGGCGGGAACACTGAAGCTTTCTTT.

This clonotype was counted between two and nine times. The CDR3 sequence is CASSLLGSGVYNEQFF. The CDR3 DNA reads as TGTGCCAGCAGCTTATTGGGTAGCGGGGTTTACAATGAGCAGTTCTTC. This sequence joins TRBV7-3 and TRBJ2-1, with 8 nucleotides matching TRBD2. V lost 2 bases, J lost 4 bases, and 7 bases stayed unmatched. The CDR3 contains 16 residues. Germline V gene lookup returns CDR1 SGHTA and CDR2 FQGTGA. The full variable domain, rest sourced from reference TRBV7-3 and TRBJ2-1, is GAGVSQTPSNKVTEKGKYVELRCDPISGHTALYWYRQSLGQGPEFLIYFQGTGAADDSGLPNDRFFAVRPEGSVSTLKIQRTERGDSAVYLCASSLLGSGVYNEQFFGPGTRLTVL.

The chain carries TRBV20-1 and TRBJ2-7; D assignment may be TRBD1 or TRBD2 (6 bases each). Germline assignment: CDR1 DFQATT and CDR2 SNEGSKA (reference sequence). The CDR3 totals 15 residues. V lost 3 bases and J lost 0, with 15 bases in between. The CDR3 coding sequence is TGCAGTGCTAGGGGGGGCGGCGGGCCCTCCTACGAGCAGTACTTC. As protein: CSARGGGGPSYEQYF.

The chain is built from TRBV29-1 and TRBJ1-3; unclear D gene. Germline values: CDR1 SQVTM, CDR2 ANQGSEA. CDR3 size: 13 residues. Trimming left V 1 base short and J 0 bases short, with 4 bases between. The DNA for the CDR3 is TGCAGCGTTGAAGTCAACTCTGGAAACACCATATATTTT. Translation gives CSVEVNSGNTIYF.

V gene TRBV14 combines with J gene TRBJ2-3; 8 nucleotides align to TRBD2. Trimming took 4 bases from V and 6 from J; bases not matched to a gene: 12. This CDR3 has 16 amino acids. In germline, CDR1 is SGHDN, CDR2 FVKESK. CDR3 in amino acids: CASSRGLALGEDTQYF. The CDR3 DNA sequence: TGTGCCAGCAGCCGAGGACTAGCCCTCGGGGAGGATACGCAGTATTTT.

This clonotype was counted a few times. V is TRBV9 and J is TRBJ2-1; the D is unclear. Germline CDR1 reads SGDLS; CDR2 reads YYNGEE. The CDR3 runs 15 residues. The ends were cut back, 4 bases at V and 5 bases at J, with 16 bases in the middle. The CDR3 loop reads CASSSDTYIHNEQFF. The DNA for the CDR3 is TGTGCCAGCAGCTCCGACACTTATATCCACAATGAGCAGTTCTTC.

The chain has TRBV29-1 and TRBJ2-4; D is possibly TRBD2 (6 bases). The CDR3 runs to 13 residues. Trimming cost V 3 bases and J 13 bases, with 19 bases left between them. Germline V lookup: CDR1 SQVTM, CDR2 ANQGSEA. CDR3 DNA: TGCAGCGTTGACCAGGAGGCGTCGGGAGAGCAGTACTTC. It translates to CSVDQEASGEQYF.

J is TRBJ2-7 and V is TRBV3-1; 7 bases are a match to TRBD2. Trimming cost V 1 base and J 4 bases; bases outside gene matches: 7. CDR3 length: 15 amino acids. CDR1 is LGHDT, CDR2 YNNKEL, per germline (reference sequence). The CDR3 is CASSQAGRGFYEQYF. The CDR3 bases are TGTGCCAGCAGCCAAGCGGGGAGGGGCTTTTACGAGCAGTACTTC.

This chain uses TRBV29-1 with TRBJ1-6; maybe TRBD1 (5 bases). CDR1 and CDR2 (germline): SQVTM, ANQGSEA. V was trimmed by 2 bases and J by 8 bases, leaving 13 bases between them. The CDR3 is made up of 14 amino acids. As DNA, the CDR3 is TGCAGCGTTGAAACAGGAGATATGGATTCACCCCTCCACTTT. Its translation is CSVETGDMDSPLHF.